The 11 T cell receptor beta chains presented below share a single source sample, sequenced in a study of blood T cell repertoires in COVID-19 (TCRdb year 2020). Libraries were constructed by the immunoSEQ multiplex PCR assay. In its TCRdb copy, this immuneACCESS table keeps in-frame sequences only and misses some clones. Where compared with another copy, unresolved V genes explain less than half of these, and the others have no known cause. For this sample the table gives nearly 55,000 clones, of which just under 80% were detected only once. The top ten clones comprise 15% of the sample. Material for sequencing was peripheral blood. All receptors come from a human donor with active or convalescent COVID-19. The donor label of this sample is uncertain.

V gene TRBV5-6 combines with J gene TRBJ2-5; D is ambiguous. This CDR3 region has 15 residues. V gave up 1 base and J gave up 3 bases, with 13 bases separating them. CDR1 is SGHDT and CDR2 is YYEEEE in the germline V gene. The CDR3 region is CASSLYLVKKETQYF. The CDR3, as DNA: TGTGCCAGCAGCTTGTACCTAGTAAAGAAAGAGACCCAGTACTTC.

The chain has TRBV28 and TRBJ1-5; D call uncertain. V lost 7 bases to trimming and J lost 2 bases, with 6 bases between them. In germline, CDR1 is MDHEN, CDR2 SYDVKM. The CDR3 has 12 residues. The CDR3: CASNTGNQPQHF. The CDR3 bases are TGTGCCAGCAATACTGGCAATCAGCCCCAGCATTTT.

The CDR3 DNA reads as TGCGCCAGCAGCTTGAGATCGGGGAAACTGTTTTTT. Protein sequence: CASSLRSGKLFF. The rearrangement uses TRBV5-1 and TRBJ1-4; D is unclear. V lost 1 base to trimming and J lost 11 bases, with 9 bases between them. From germline, CDR1 is SGHRS and CDR2 YFSETQ. This CDR3 is built from 12 residues.

This chain uses TRBV24-1 with TRBJ2-7; 14 nucleotides match TRBD2. The V and J ends lost 2 bases and 3 bases, in that order; junction bases with no gene match: 5. CDR1 KGHDR and CDR2 SFDVKD come from the germline V gene. CDR3 size: 17 residues. The CDR3 region is CATSDSGTSGSIYEQYF. The DNA for the CDR3 is TGTGCCACCAGTGATTCCGGGACTAGCGGGAGTATCTACGAGCAGTACTTC.

V and J are TRBV24-1 and TRBJ2-3, with 9 nucleotides matching TRBD1. Germline V gives CDR1 KGHDR, CDR2 SFDVKD. Trimming cost V 4 bases and J 4 bases; bases outside gene matches: 8. The CDR3 runs 16 residues. CDR3 loop: CATSDGPGQGPDTQYF. CDR3 nucleotide sequence: TGTGCCACCAGTGACGGCCCGGGACAGGGTCCAGATACGCAGTATTTT.

The genes are TRBV4-3 and TRBJ1-3; D might be TRBD1 (6 bases). Trimming pared 1 base from V and 1 base from J, leaving 11 bases between. Germline loops: CDR1 LGHNA, CDR2 YSLEER. The CDR3 is 16 amino acids. The CDR3 region has the DNA TGCGCCAGCAGCCAAGGGCAGGGGACATCTGGAAACACCATATATTTT. Protein: CASSQGQGTSGNTIYF.

The rearrangement joins TRBV21-1 to TRBJ2-7; TRBD2, the D gene given by the table, was not confirmed from the DNA. TRBV21-1 is termed a pseudogene. The CDR3 is 15 residues long. CDR3 in amino acids: CASSPPGTGDREQYF. The CDR3 DNA sequence: TGTGCCAGCAGCCCGCCCGGGACGGGGGATAGGGAGCAGTACTTC.

This clone is a singleton in its sample. The chain recombines TRBV6-1 with TRBJ1-4; D not resolved. CDR3 length: 14 residues. Germline V gives CDR1 MNHNS, CDR2 SASEGT. V was clipped by 3 bases and J by 2 bases, with 7 bases between them. The CDR3 region is CASSDGRTNEKLFF. The CDR3 DNA follows: TGTGCCAGCAGTGACGGGAGGACTAATGAAAAACTGTTTTTT.

The chain couples TRBV28 to TRBJ1-2; no clear D gene. Trimming removed 3 bases at V and 5 bases at J, with 7 bases between. Germline V lookup: CDR1 MDHEN, CDR2 SYDVKM. The CDR3 spans 12 residues. CDR3 loop: CASSFDRYGYTF. The CDR3, as DNA: TGTGCCAGCAGTTTCGATAGATATGGCTACACCTTC.

The J gene is TRBJ2-4, the V gene TRBV7-3; D might be TRBD2 (6 bases). This CDR3 spans 15 amino acids. Trimming took 5 bases from V and 7 from J, leaving 18 bases between them. Germline V gene lookup returns CDR1 SGHTA and CDR2 FQGTGA. This chain's CDR3 is CASSLQMGGNNIQYF. The CDR3 DNA sequence: TGTGCCAGCAGCCTACAAATGGGCGGGAATAACATTCAGTACTTC.

The chain combines TRBV29-1 with TRBJ1-2; 9 nucleotides agree with TRBD1. V gave up 6 bases and J gave up 3 bases; unmatched junction bases: 5. Germline CDR1 and CDR2: SQVTM and ANQGSEA. The length of the CDR3 is 13 residues. CDR3: CSVRDRDHYGYTF. The CDR3 coding sequence is TGCAGCGTCCGGGACAGGGATCACTATGGCTACACCTTC.